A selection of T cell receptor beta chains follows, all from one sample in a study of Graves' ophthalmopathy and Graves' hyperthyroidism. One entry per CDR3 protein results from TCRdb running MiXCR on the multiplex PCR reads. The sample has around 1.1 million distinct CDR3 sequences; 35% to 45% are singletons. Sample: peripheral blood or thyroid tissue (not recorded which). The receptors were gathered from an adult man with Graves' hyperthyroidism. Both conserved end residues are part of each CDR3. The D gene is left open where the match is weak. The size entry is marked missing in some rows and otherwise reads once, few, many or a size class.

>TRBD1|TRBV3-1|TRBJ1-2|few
CASSQAQGASGYTF
TGTGCCAGCAGCCAAGCACAGGGGGCGAGTGGCTACACCTTC
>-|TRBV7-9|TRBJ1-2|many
CASSTGRNYGYTF
TGTGCCAGCAGCACGGGCCGGAACTATGGCTACACCTTC
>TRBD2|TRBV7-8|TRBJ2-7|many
CASSLVAGALSYEQYF
TGTGCCAGCAGCTTAGTAGCGGGGGCTCTCTCCTACGAGCAGTACTTC
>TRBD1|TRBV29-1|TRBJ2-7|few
CSFPGQISYEQYF
TGCAGTTTTCCGGGACAGATCTCCTACGAGCAGTACTTC
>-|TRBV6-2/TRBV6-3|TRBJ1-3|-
CASSYRGHSSRSGNTIYF
TGTGCCAGCAGTTACCGCGGGCACAGCTCCCGCTCTGGAAACACCATATATTTT
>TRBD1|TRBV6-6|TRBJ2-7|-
CASGGTGGSYEQYF
TGTGCCAGCGGGGGGACAGGGGGTTCCTACGAGCAGTACTTC
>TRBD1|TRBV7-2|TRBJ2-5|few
CASSSRQGNRETQYF
TGTGCCAGCAGCTCGAGACAGGGGAATCGGGAGACCCAGTACTTC
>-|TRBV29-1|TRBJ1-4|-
CSVTGKGNEKLFF
TGCAGCGTTACGGGAAAAGGAAATGAAAAACTGTTTTTT
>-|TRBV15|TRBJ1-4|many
CATSRSVVRDLNEKLFF
TGTGCCACCAGCAGATCCGTGGTCCGGGACCTTAATGAAAAACTGTTTTTT
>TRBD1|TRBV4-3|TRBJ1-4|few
CASSQEVRWQGARGKLFF
TGCGCCAGCAGCCAAGAAGTTAGGTGGCAGGGGGCCCGTGGAAAACTGTTTTTT
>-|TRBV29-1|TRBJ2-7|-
CSASRAGLVNEQYF
TGCAGTGCTAGTCGGGCGGGACTCGTCAACGAGCAGTACTTC
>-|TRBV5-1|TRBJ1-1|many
CASSSTVVRTEAFF
TGCGCCAGCAGCTCGACAGTGGTGAGGACTGAAGCTTTCTTT
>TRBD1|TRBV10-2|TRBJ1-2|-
CASSEPGDSYGYTF
TGCGCCAGCAGTGAGCCGGGGGACAGCTATGGCTACACCTTC
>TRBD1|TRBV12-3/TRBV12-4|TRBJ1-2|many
CASSPGQEYGYTF
TGTGCCAGCAGTCCGGGACAGGAATATGGCTACACCTTC
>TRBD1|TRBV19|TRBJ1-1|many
CASSNIRGLDEAFF
TGTGCCAGTAGCAATATAAGGGGGCTGGATGAAGCTTTCTTT
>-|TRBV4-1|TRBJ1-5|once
CASSRDELSNQPQHF
TGCGCCAGCAGTCGAGATGAGCTGAGCAATCAGCCCCAGCATTTT
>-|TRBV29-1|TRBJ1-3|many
CSVEDGGTGNTIYF
TGCAGCGTTGAAGATGGGGGTACTGGAAACACCATATATTTT
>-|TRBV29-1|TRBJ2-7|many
CSVEVGGAGSEQYF
TGCAGCGTTGAAGTGGGGGGCGCGGGCTCCGAGCAGTACTTC
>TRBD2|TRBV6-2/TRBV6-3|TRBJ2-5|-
CASSVAGAAPETQYF
TGTGCCAGCAGTGTAGCGGGAGCGGCCCCGGAGACCCAGTACTTC
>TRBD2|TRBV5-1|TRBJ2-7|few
CASSTGDLAGVLYEQYF
TGCGCCAGCAGCACTGGGGATTTAGCGGGAGTCTTGTACGAGCAGTACTTC
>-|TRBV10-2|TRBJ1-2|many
CASSEPDSLNYGYTF
TGCGCCAGCAGTGAGCCGGACAGCCTTAACTATGGCTACACCTTC
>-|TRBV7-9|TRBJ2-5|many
CASSPWGQGETQYF
TGTGCCAGCAGCCCATGGGGGCAGGGGGAGACCCAGTACTTC
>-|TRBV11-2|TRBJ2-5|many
CASSNRQVGTTQYF
TGTGCCAGCAGTAACCGACAGGTGGGCACGACCCAGTACTTC
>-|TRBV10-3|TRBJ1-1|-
CAIGEGDTEAFF
TGTGCCATCGGGGAGGGGGACACTGAAGCTTTCTTT
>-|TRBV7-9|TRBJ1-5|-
CASSASGAGQPQHF
TGTGCCAGCAGCGCTAGTGGGGCCGGGCAGCCCCAGCATTTT
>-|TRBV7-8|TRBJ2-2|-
CASSTGVTFF
TGTGCCAGCAGCACCGGGGTGACGTTTTTT
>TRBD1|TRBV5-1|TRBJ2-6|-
CASSPTGTGGSGANVLTF
TGCGCCAGCAGCCCAACCGGGACAGGGGGCTCTGGGGCCAACGTCCTGACTTTC
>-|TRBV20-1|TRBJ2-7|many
CSAREGSSTLEQYF
TGCAGTGCTAGAGAGGGGTCGTCAACGCTCGAGCAGTACTTC
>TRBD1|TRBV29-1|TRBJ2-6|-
CSVRDSGVTF
TGCAGCGTTCGGGACAGCGGCGTGACTTTC
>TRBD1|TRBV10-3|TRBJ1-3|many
CAISGDRSGNTIYF
TGTGCCATCAGTGGGGACAGGTCTGGAAACACCATATATTTT
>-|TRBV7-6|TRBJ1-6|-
CASSLTPSSYNSPLHF
TGTGCCAGCAGCTTAACACCCAGCTCCTATAATTCACCCCTCCACTTT
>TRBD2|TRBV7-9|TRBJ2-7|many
CASSRDYGSYF
TGTGCCAGCAGTCGGGACTATGGTTCGTACTTC
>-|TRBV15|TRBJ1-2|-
CATSRDFGEGSYGYTF
TGTGCCACCAGCAGAGATTTCGGGGAAGGCTCCTATGGCTACACCTTC
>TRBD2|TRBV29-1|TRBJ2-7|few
CSATSGTYEQYF
TGCAGTGCGACTAGCGGAACCTACGAGCAGTACTTC
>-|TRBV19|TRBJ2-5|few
CASTWTGELQETQYF
TGTGCCAGTACGTGGACCGGGGAGCTCCAAGAGACCCAGTACTTC
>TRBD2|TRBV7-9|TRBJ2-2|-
CASSTGTSRTGELFF
TGTGCCAGCAGCACCGGGACTAGTAGAACCGGGGAGCTGTTTTTT
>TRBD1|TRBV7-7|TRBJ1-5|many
CASSCDRDSNQPQHF
TGTGCCAGCAGCTGTGACAGGGATAGCAATCAGCCCCAGCATTTT
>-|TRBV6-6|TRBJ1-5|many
CASVVDGSNQPQHF
TGTGCCTCAGTGGTGGACGGATCAAATCAGCCCCAGCATTTT
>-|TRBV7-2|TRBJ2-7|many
CASSPLVGYEQYF
TGTGCCAGCAGCCCCCTAGTCGGATACGAGCAGTACTTC
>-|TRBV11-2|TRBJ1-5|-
CASSWGEYNQPQHF
TGTGCCAGCAGCTGGGGGGAGTACAATCAGCCCCAGCATTTT